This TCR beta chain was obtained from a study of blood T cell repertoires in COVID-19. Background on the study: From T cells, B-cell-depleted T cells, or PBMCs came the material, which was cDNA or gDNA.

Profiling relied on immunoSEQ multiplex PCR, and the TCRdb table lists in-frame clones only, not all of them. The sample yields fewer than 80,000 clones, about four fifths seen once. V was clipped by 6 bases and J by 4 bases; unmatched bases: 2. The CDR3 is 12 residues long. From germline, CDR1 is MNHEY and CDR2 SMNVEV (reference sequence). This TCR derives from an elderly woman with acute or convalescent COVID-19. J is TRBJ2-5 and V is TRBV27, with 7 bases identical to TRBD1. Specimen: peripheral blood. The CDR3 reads CASRNRGETQYF. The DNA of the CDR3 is TGTGCCAGCAGAAACAGGGGAGAGACCCAGTACTTC.